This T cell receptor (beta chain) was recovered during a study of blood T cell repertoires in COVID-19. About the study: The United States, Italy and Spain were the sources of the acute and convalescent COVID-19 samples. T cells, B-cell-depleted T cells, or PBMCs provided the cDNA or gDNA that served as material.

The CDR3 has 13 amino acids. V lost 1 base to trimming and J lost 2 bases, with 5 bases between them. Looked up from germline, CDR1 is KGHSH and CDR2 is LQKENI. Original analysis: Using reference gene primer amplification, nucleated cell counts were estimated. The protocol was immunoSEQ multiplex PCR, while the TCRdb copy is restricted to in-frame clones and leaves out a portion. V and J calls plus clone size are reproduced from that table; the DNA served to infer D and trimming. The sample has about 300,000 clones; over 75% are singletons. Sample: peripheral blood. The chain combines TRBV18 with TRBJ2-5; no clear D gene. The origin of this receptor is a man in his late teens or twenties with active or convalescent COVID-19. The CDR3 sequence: CASSPRSQETQYF. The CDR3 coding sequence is TGTGCCAGCTCACCACGTAGTCAAGAGACCCAGTACTTC.